This TCR beta chain originates from a study of regulatory T cells in long-lasting Graves disease. General study results and limits: Persistent patients shared more public clonotypes (roughly 2,800) than new patients (966).

Noted time point: persistent/refractory GD, antithyroid drugs over 5 years with positive TRAb. Researchers made the TCR library from RNA that was extracted from PBMCs. Arm-PCR of CDR3 regions and iRepertoire HTBI primers were used to build TCR beta libraries. One entry per CDR3 protein, called by TCRdb with MiXCR from the multiplex PCR reads. Among 400,000 to 450,000 distinct CDR3 sequences listed, 20% to 30% were seen once. As concerns this clonotype: Its target is not known.

Between the trimmed V and J ends, which lost 4 bases and 2 bases, there was a span of 17 bases. From germline, CDR1 is LGHDT and CDR2 YNNKEL (reference sequence). The CDR3 loop spans 16 amino acids. The sample consisted of peripheral blood mononuclear cells (PBMCs), taken when the disease was refractory, from a patient treated with antithyroid drugs. The chain links TRBV3-1 to TRBJ2-5, with D perhaps assigned TRBD1 or TRBD2 (5 bases each). This TCR was sampled from a female donor with Graves disease. In nucleotides, the CDR3 is TGTGCCAGCAGCCGAAGCCCGGGACGGCGACAAGAGACCCAGTACTTC. It specifies CASSRSPGRRQETQYF.